A single sample gave rise to the 6 T cell receptor beta chains below, sequenced in a study of blood T cell repertoires in COVID-19. Produced via immunoSEQ multiplex PCR; TCRdb's table is partial and in-frame only. The data contain a few hundred thousand clones, around 82% of them singletons. The sequenced sample consisted of peripheral blood. These receptor sequences come from a person between 65 and 80 years old with COVID-19, enrolled during active disease.

V and J are TRBV7-3 and TRBJ2-1, with 10 bases aligning to TRBD2. Trimming removed 5 bases from V and 2 bases from J; junction bases left unmatched: 3. The V gene's germline CDR1 is SGHTA and CDR2 FQGTGA. This CDR3 comprises 15 residues. This CDR3 is CASSPGLAAYNEQFF. Written as DNA, the CDR3 is TGTGCCAGCAGCCCCGGACTAGCGGCCTACAATGAGCAGTTCTTC.

The CDR3 loop is CSVGSREGAMGYTF. DNA for the CDR3: TGCAGCGTTGGAAGCCGCGAGGGGGCTATGGGCTACACCTTC. The V and J genes are TRBV29-1 and TRBJ1-2; 7 nucleotides line up with TRBD1. Germline V gene sequence: CDR1 SQVTM, CDR2 ANQGSEA. The CDR3 has 14 amino acids. Unmatched junction bases numbered 13, after V lost 4 bases and J lost 8 bases.

The chain uses TRBV18 and TRBJ1-5; 7 positions match TRBD1. The CDR3 runs 16 residues. Germline V gene sequence: CDR1 KGHSH, CDR2 LQKENI. V dropped 2 bases and J dropped 2; count of bases not matched to a gene: 6. CDR3 in amino acids: CASSPTARGGNQPQHF. CDR3 DNA sequence: TGTGCCAGCTCACCAACCGCCAGGGGGGGCAATCAGCCCCAGCATTTT.

This chain uses TRBV5-1 with TRBJ1-1; a weak D match, TRBD1 (6 bases). Trimming shortened V by 4 bases and J by 1 base, and 11 bases separated the two germline ends. Germline-derived CDR1 and CDR2 are SGHRS and YFSETQ. This CDR3 region has 14 residues. The CDR3 loop is CASSPGHQNTEAFF. The CDR3 DNA follows: TGCGCCAGCAGCCCGGGACACCAGAACACTGAAGCTTTCTTT. The whole variable domain, filled in from reference TRBV5-1 and TRBJ1-1, reads KAGVTQTPRYLIKTRGQQVTLSCSPISGHRSVSWYQQTPGQGLQFLFEYFSETQRNKGNFPGRFSGRQFSNSRSEMNVSTLELGDSALYLCASSPGHQNTEAFFGQGTRLTVV.

This chain connects TRBV28 to TRBJ2-5; 9 bases line up with TRBD1. Per germline, CDR1 MDHEN and CDR2 SYDVKM. V was clipped by 5 bases and J by 5 bases; unmatched bases: 6. This CDR3 is 14 amino acids long. CDR3 region: CASSTGTGRETQYF. CDR3 bases: TGTGCCAGCAGTACCGGGACAGGGAGGGAGACCCAGTACTTC.

The V gene is TRBV6-4, the J gene TRBJ2-6; 10 bases match TRBD1. The ends lost 3 bases at V and 2 bases at J; junction bases unmatched: 1. CDR1 and CDR2 (germline): MRHNA, SNTAGT. The CDR3 is 16 amino acids. CDR3 sequence (DNA): TGTGCCAGCAGTGAAGGGACAGGGGCTGGGGCCAACGTCCTGACTTTC. This sequence encodes CASSEGTGAGANVLTF.